Listed below are T cell receptor beta chains from one sample, sequenced in a study of tumor T cells in aggressive B-cell lymphoma. TCRdb's copy holds only in-frame clones and misses some; the assay was immunoSEQ multiplex PCR. The sample shows roughly 11,000 clones, approximately 91% of them seen only once. The sequencing input was tumor tissue. The receptors were gathered from an adult with diffuse large B cell lymphoma. The CDR3 runs from the conserved cysteine through the conserved F or W. The D gene is left open where the match is weak. The listing skips clone size in some rows; elsewhere it reads once, few, many or a size class.

v_call,clone_size,d_call,j_call,cdr3_aa,cdr3_nt
TRBV5-6,-,TRBD1,TRBJ2-5,CASSSRGRWEQYF,TGTGCCAGCAGCTCGAGGGGGCGTTGGGAGCAGTACTTC
TRBV7-9,-,-,TRBJ1-1,CASRDAGIGSTEAFF,TGTGCCAGCAGAGACGCCGGGATAGGGAGCACTGAAGCTTTCTTT
TRBV9,-,TRBD1,TRBJ2-5,CASSGGDRGGETQYF,TGTGCCAGCAGCGGGGGGGACAGGGGAGGGGAGACCCAGTACTTC
TRBV7-6,-,TRBD1,TRBJ1-4,CASSLKGGSLNEKLFF,TGTGCCAGCAGCTTGAAAGGGGGCTCCCTTAATGAAAAACTGTTTTTT
TRBV13,once,-,TRBJ2-2,CASSRWAVGELFF,TGTGCCAGCAGCCGATGGGCCGTCGGGGAGCTGTTTTTT
TRBV4-3,once,-,TRBJ2-2,CASSHAGELFF,TGCGCCAGCAGCCACGCCGGGGAGCTGTTTTTT
TRBV18,-,TRBD1,TRBJ2-3,CASSPPNRQGNTKGHTDTQYF,TGTGCCAGCTCACCACCGAATCGACAGGGGAATACGAAGGGGCACACAGATACGCAGTATTTT
TRBV7-2,-,TRBD2,TRBJ2-1,CASSLRLAGVYYNEQFF,TGTGCCAGCAGCCTAAGACTAGCGGGAGTGTATTACAATGAGCAGTTCTTC
TRBV19,-,-,TRBJ1-1,CASLPPGVGTEAFF,TGTGCCAGCCTACCTCCCGGGGTTGGCACTGAAGCTTTCTTT
TRBV29-1,once,-,TRBJ2-7,CSASTGGSAYEQYF,TGCAGCGCCTCAACCGGAGGGTCAGCCTACGAGCAGTACTTC
TRBV15,-,-,TRBJ2-1,CATSRDKVGGDPRGNEQFF,TGTGCCACCAGCAGAGATAAAGTTGGAGGGGACCCGAGGGGCAATGAGCAGTTCTTC
TRBV28,-,-,TRBJ1-2,CASTRLANYGYTF,TGTGCCAGCACTCGCTTAGCTAACTATGGCTACACCTTC